Below, 8 T cell receptor beta chains from the same sample are listed, as sequenced in a study of CD8 T cells in Susac syndrome. RNA, at about 0.5 to 1 ug, was reverse transcribed with random hexamers. TCRdb independently ran MiXCR on the immunoSEQ multiplex PCR reads; one entry per CDR3 protein. This sample has about 300,000 distinct CDR3 sequences, with approximately 89% found just once. Sequencing input: CD8+ T cells from PBMCs. These receptors were obtained from a human donor with multiple sclerosis.

The chain carries TRBV30 and TRBJ1-4; D is possibly TRBD1 (5 bases). Trimming left V 0 bases short and J 4 bases short, with 9 bases between. The CDR3 is 14 residues long. Germline V gives CDR1 GTSNPN, CDR2 SVGIG (reference sequence). The DNA for the CDR3 is TGTGCCTGGAGTGTGGTGGGGCTTAATGAAAAACTGTTTTTT. Translated: CAWSVVGLNEKLFF.

V is TRBV14 and J is TRBJ1-1; perhaps TRBD1 as D (6 bases). The CDR3 covers 17 residues. V gave up 4 bases and J gave up 0 bases, with 18 bases separating them. The germline gives CDR1 SGHDN, CDR2 FVKESK. This CDR3 reads CASSPPSTGTLNTEAFF. The CDR3, as DNA: TGTGCCAGCAGCCCCCCATCGACAGGAACTTTGAACACTGAAGCTTTCTTT.

This chain links TRBV12-3 or TRBV12-4 with TRBJ2-3; 11 bases match TRBD2. J lost 6 bases, V lost 4 bases, and 9 bases had no gene match. This CDR3 has 16 residues. Here the CDR3 DNA reads TGTGCCAGCAGTTCGACTAGCGGGGTTTGGGTCGATACGCAGTATTTT. It encodes CASSSTSGVWVDTQYF.

The genes are TRBV24-1 and TRBJ2-1; the D is unclear. The length of the CDR3 is 14 residues. Trimming removed 0 bases from V and 6 bases from J, with 8 bases in between. The germline V gene encodes CDR1 KGHDR and CDR2 SFDVKD. The DNA of the CDR3 is TGTGCCACCAGTGATTTGATTAGACCCAATGAGCAGTTCTTC. This gives the protein CATSDLIRPNEQFF.

The chain couples TRBV5-6 to TRBJ2-7; 8 positions agree with TRBD2. Germline lookup yields CDR1 SGHDT and CDR2 YYEEEE. The CDR3 consists of 15 residues. J was trimmed by 2 bases and V by 2 bases; bases with no gene match: 6. CDR3 in DNA: TGTGCCAGCAGCTTAATTAGCGGGGTTGCCTACGAGCAGTACTTC. This translates into CASSLISGVAYEQYF.

The J gene is TRBJ2-7, the V gene TRBV6-2 or TRBV6-3, with a tentative D call TRBD2 (5 bases). This CDR3 has 13 residues. Trimming took 5 bases from V and 3 from J, leaving 11 bases between them. The germline V gene encodes CDR1 MNHEY and CDR2 SVGEGT. CDR3 sequence (DNA): TGTGCCAGCAGTGTTAGCGTCAACTACGAGCAGTACTTC. It encodes CASSVSVNYEQYF.

This clonotype has more than one count but fewer than ten. V usage is TRBV20-1 and J usage is TRBJ2-3, with unresolved D. Germline values: CDR1 DFQATT, CDR2 SNEGSKA (reference sequence). The V end was cut by 6 bases, the J end by 2 bases, with 15 bases between. The CDR3 is 14 amino acids. As DNA, the CDR3 is TGCAGTGCCGTGGACGTGTCACCCACAGATACGCAGTATTTT. Translation: CSAVDVSPTDTQYF.

The sample holds one count of this clonotype. V is TRBV27 and J is TRBJ1-5, with D possibly being TRBD1 (5 bases). Germline CDR1 reads MNHEY; CDR2 reads SMNVEV (reference sequence). The V end was cut by 6 bases, the J end by 5 bases, with 17 bases between. The CDR3 has 15 residues. The CDR3: CASSTGPQGYQPQHF. The CDR3 DNA follows: TGTGCCAGCAGCACGGGACCCCAGGGCTATCAGCCCCAGCATTTT.